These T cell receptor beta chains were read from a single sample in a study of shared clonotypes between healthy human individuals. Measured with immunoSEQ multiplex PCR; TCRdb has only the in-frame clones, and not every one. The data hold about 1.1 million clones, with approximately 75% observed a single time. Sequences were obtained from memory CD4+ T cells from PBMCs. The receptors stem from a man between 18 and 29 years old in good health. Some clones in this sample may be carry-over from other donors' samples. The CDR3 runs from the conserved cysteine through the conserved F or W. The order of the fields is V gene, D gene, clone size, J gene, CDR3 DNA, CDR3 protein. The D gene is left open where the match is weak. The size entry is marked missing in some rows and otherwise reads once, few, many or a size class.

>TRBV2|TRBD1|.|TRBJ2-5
TGTGCCAGCAGGAGAGGAGGGGACAGGGAAGAGACCCAGTACTTC
CASRRGGDREETQYF
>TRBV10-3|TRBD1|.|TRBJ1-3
TGTGCCATCAGTGAGACGCAGGGGGCCGTCTCTGGAAACACCATATATTTT
CAISETQGAVSGNTIYF
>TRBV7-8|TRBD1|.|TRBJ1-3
TGTGCCAGCAGCGGGGGACAGGCTCGGGGCACCATATATTTT
CASSGGQARGTIYF
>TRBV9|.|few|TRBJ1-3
TGTGCCAGCAGCATAGACCCGGGACGGGGAAACACCATATATTTT
CASSIDPGRGNTIYF
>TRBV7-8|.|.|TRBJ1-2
TGTGCCAGCAGCCCTATTCTGGGACTCCCCGACCGCGGCTACACCTTC
CASSPILGLPDRGYTF
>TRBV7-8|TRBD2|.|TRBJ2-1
TGTGCCAGCAGCTTAGCAGCTAGCGGGAGGGCGGGAGACAATGAGCAGTTCTTC
CASSLAASGRAGDNEQFF
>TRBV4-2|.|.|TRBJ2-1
TGTGCCAGCAGCCAAGAAGCGGTATTATACAATGAGCAGTTCTTC
CASSQEAVLYNEQFF
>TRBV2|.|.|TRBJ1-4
TGTGCCAGCAGGGAGGGGCAGGGAGAGGAAAAACTGTTTTTT
CASREGQGEEKLFF
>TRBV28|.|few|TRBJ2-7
TGTGCCAGCAAATTCAGCTCCTCCTACGAGCAGTACTTC
CASKFSSSYEQYF
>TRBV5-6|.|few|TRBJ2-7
TGTGCCAGCAGTCGGGGGCCTAGGGGCGAGCAGTACTTC
CASSRGPRGEQYF
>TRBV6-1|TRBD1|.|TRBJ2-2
TGTGCCAGCAGTGAAGTGGCCGGGACAGGGGCCGGGGAGCTGTTTTTT
CASSEVAGTGAGELFF
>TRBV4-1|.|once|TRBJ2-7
TGCGCCAGCAGCCAAGCCGGAGGCTATTACGAGCAGTACTTC
CASSQAGGYYEQYF
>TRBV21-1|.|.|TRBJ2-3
TGTGCCAGCAGCTCCCACCCCCATTTACCACAGTATTTT
CASSSHPHLPQYF
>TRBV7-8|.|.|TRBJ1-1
TGTGCCAGCAGCGTGACGGGCATTAACACTGAAGCTTTCTTT
CASSVTGINTEAFF
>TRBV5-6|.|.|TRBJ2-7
TGTGCCAGCAGCTTGTGGCTAGCTGGCTCCTACGAGCAGTACTTC
CASSLWLAGSYEQYF
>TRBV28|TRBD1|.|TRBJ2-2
TGTGCCAGCAACCAGGCGGCAGGGGGCAGGGGGGAGCTGTTTTTT
CASNQAAGGRGELFF
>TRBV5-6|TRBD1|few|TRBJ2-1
TGTGCCAGCAGCTTGGGCCCTACAGGGGGTCCCGTTGAGCAGTTCTTC
CASSLGPTGGPVEQFF
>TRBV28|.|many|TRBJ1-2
TGTGCCAGCAGTTTATCGTACCCCGTCGGGGGCTATGGCTACACCTTC
CASSLSYPVGGYGYTF
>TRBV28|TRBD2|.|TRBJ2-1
TGTGCCAGCAGAGGGACTAGCGGGAGCTCCTACAATGAGCAGTTCTTC
CASRGTSGSSYNEQFF
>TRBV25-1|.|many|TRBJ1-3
TGTGCCAGCAGTGAATATGGGGCAGGGGTTGGAAACACCATATATTTT
CASSEYGAGVGNTIYF
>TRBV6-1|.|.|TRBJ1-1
TGTGCCAGCAACCTACAGGTCCCGAACACTGAAGCTTTCTTT
CASNLQVPNTEAFF
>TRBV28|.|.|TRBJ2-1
TGTGCCAGCCCCCCGAGACTACCCAACCCCTACAATGAGCAGTTCTTC
CASPPRLPNPYNEQFF
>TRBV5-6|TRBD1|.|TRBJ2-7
TGTGCCAGCAGCCCCAGGACAGGAAAGGCCTACGAGCAGTACTTC
CASSPRTGKAYEQYF
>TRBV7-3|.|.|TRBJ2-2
TGTGCCAGCCGCAGGGCCGGCACCGGGGAGCTGTTTTTT
CASRRAGTGELFF
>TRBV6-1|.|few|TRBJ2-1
TGTGCCAGCAGGGAGACAGAGACCAATGAGCAGTTCTTC
CASRETETNEQFF
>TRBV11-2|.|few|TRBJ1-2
TGTGCCAGCAGCTTAGAGCCAGTCGGTCATGGCTACACCTTC
CASSLEPVGHGYTF
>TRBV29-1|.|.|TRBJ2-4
TGCAGCGCCCATGTATCTTCCAAAAACATTCAGTACTTC
CSAHVSSKNIQYF
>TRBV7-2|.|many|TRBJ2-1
TGTGCCAGCAGTTCGAACTCCTACAATGAGCAGTTCTTC
CASSSNSYNEQFF
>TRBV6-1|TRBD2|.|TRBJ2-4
TGTGCCAGCAGTGAATATGCAGGTTGGACTAGCGGGATCCTAGCCAAAAACATTCAGTACTTC
CASSEYAGWTSGILAKNIQYF
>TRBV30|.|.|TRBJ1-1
TGTGCCTGGAGTTTTATAAGCCTGAGGAACACTGAAGCTTTCTTT
CAWSFISLRNTEAFF
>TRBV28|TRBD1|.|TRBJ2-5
TGTGCCAGCAGCACCGGGACAGGGCCCCTAGGGGAGACCCAGTACTTC
CASSTGTGPLGETQYF
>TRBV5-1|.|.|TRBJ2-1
TGCGCCAGCAGCTCAGACGGTTACAATGAGCAGTTCTTC
CASSSDGYNEQFF
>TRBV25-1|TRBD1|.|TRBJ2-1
TGTGCCAGCAGTGTCCCGGGACAGGGGCGTGGCAGGGGTAATGAGCAGTTCTTC
CASSVPGQGRGRGNEQFF
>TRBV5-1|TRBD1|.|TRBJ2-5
TGCGCCAGCAGCTTGGGTACCCAGGGGGTTGAGACCCAGTACTTC
CASSLGTQGVETQYF
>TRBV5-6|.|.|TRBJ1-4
TGTGCCAGCAGCTTGGGGCTGTCCAGGTCCGATGAAAAACTGTTTTTT
CASSLGLSRSDEKLFF
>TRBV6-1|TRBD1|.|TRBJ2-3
TGTGCCAGCAGTACCCCGGGACAGGGAACAGATACGCAGTATTTT
CASSTPGQGTDTQYF
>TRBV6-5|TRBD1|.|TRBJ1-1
TGTGCCAGCAGTTACGGGACAGGGTACGGCACTGAAGCTTTCTTT
CASSYGTGYGTEAFF
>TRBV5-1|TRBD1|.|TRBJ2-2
TGCGCCAGCAGCTTGACCCGGGACAGGGTGTGGACCGGGGAGCTGTTTTTT
CASSLTRDRVWTGELFF